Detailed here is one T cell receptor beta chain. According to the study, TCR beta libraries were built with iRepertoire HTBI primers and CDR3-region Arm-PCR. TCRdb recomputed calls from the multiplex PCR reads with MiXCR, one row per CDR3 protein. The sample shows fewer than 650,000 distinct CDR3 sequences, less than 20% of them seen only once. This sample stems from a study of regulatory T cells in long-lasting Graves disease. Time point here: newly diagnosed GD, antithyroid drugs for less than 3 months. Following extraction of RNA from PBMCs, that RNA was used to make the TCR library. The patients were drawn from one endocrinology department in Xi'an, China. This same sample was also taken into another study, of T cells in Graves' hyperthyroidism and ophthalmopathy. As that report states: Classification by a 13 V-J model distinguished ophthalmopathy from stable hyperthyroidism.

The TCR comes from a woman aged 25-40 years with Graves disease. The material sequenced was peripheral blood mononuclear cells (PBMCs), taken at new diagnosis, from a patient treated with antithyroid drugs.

The CDR3 loop reads CASSPLGGAREGETQYF. The CDR3 DNA follows: TGTGCCAGCAGCCCCCTGGGTGGGGCGAGGGAGGGGGAGACCCAGTACTTC. This sequence joins TRBV3-1 and TRBJ2-7; 7 positions match TRBD2. Gene TRBJ2-5 matches the end of the DNA better, so the J call may be wrong. This CDR3 contains 17 residues. In germline, CDR1 is LGHDT, CDR2 YNNKEL (reference sequence).